This T cell receptor (beta chain) was found in a study of blood T cells in healthy people across ages. General study results and limits: Per million T cells, TCR beta diversity dropped roughly linearly as age increased.

Comments on this clonotype: Its antigen is currently unknown.

Each sample gave at least 7 million isolated PBMCs. For the second PCR, which ran for roughly 7 to 11 cycles, a sample-barcoded 5' primer and a J-beta primer mix were used. TCRdb called the 5' RACE reads again in MiXCR, with one record for every CDR3 protein. Altogether more than 1,400,000 distinct CDR3 sequences are present, about 43% being singletons, with the ten largest covering 7.9%. The TCR comes from a woman younger than 30 in good health. The sample was blood.

The CDR3 nucleotides read TGTGCCAGCACCGAGACTAGCGGGGGGGCGGAGACCCAGTACTTC. Translation gives CASTETSGGAETQYF. The rearrangement joins TRBV12-3 or TRBV12-4 to TRBJ2-5, with 14 bases identical to TRBD2. J lost 5 bases, V lost 7 bases, and 6 bases had no gene match. The CDR3 runs to 15 residues.